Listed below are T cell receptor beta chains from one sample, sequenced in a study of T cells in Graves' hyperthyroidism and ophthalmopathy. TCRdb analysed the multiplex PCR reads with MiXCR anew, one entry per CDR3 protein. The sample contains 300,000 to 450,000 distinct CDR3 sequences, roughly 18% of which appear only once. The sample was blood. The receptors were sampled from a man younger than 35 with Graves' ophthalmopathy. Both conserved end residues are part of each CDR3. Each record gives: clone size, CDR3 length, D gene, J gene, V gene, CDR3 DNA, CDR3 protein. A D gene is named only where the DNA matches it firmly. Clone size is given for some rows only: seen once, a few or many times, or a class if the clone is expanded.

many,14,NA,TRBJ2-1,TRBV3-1,TGTGCCAGCAGTAACCTTGACGCGGGGCATGAGCAGTTCTTC,CASSNLDAGHEQFF
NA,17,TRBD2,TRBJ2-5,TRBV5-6,TGTGCCAGCAGCACTACTAGCGGGGGGCCGGGGGATGAGACCCAGTACTTC,CASSTTSGGPGDETQYF
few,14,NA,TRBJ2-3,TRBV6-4,TGTGCCAGCAGTGCTTCCCTAGGCACAGATACGCAGTATTTT,CASSASLGTDTQYF
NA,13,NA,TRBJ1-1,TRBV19,TGTGCCAGTAGTATGAGGAGGGCCACTGAAGCTTTCTTT,CASSMRRATEAFF
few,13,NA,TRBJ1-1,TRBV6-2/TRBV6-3,TGTGCCAGCAGTTACCTTGTTCCCACTGAAGCTTTCTTT,CASSYLVPTEAFF
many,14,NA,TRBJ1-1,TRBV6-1,TGTGCCAGCACCCGGACAGAGATAAACACTGAAGCTTTCTTT,CASTRTEINTEAFF
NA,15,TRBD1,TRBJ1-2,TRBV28,TGTGCCAGCAGCCATGCTCAGGGGGAGGCCTATGGCTACACCTTC,CASSHAQGEAYGYTF
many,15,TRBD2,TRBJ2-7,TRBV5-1,TGCGCCAGCAGTGCCGAGCGGGGGAGCTCCTACGAGCAGTACTTC,CASSAERGSSYEQYF
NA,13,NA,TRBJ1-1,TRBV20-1,TGCAGTGTTGACAGGACGCTGAACACTGAAGCTTTCTTT,CSVDRTLNTEAFF
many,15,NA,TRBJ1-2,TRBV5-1,TGCGCCAGCGGCCCTGGGAATAACAACAACTATGGCTACACCTTC,CASGPGNNNNYGYTF
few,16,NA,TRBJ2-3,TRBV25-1,TGTGCCAGCAGTGACTTCGGCAGGGCTAGCACAGATACGCAGTATTTT,CASSDFGRASTDTQYF
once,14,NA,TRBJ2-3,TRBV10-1,TGCGCCAGCAGCCCCAATTACGAGGCAGATACGCAGTATTTT,CASSPNYEADTQYF
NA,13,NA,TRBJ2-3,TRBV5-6,TGTGCCAGCAGCTCGGACGGGTCAGATACGCAGTATTTT,CASSSDGSDTQYF
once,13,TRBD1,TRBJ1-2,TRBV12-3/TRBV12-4,TGTGTCAGCAGTAGGACAGGTCGTTATGGCTACACCTTC,CVSSRTGRYGYTF
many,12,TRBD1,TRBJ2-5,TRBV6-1,TGTGCCACCGGGACAGGGGGTGAGACCCAGTACTTC,CATGTGGETQYF
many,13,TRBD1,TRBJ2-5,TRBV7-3,TGTGCCAGCAGCTGGACAGGGAAGGAGACCCAGTACTTC,CASSWTGKETQYF
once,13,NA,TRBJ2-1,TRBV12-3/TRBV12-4,TGTGCCAGCAGGTCCCGCGTGTCGACAGGGCAGTTCTTC,CASRSRVSTGQFF
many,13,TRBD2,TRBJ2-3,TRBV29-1,TGCAGCGTTGATCCAGCGGGGCGGGATACGCAGTATTTT,CSVDPAGRDTQYF
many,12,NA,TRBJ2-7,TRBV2,TGTGCCATCCAGCCAGGGGCTCGGGAGCAGTACTTC,CAIQPGAREQYF
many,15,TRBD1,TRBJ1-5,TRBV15,TGTGCCACCAGCAGCGGACAGGGGCCTTATCAGCCCCAGCATTTT,CATSSGQGPYQPQHF
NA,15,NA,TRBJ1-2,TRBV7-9,TGTGCCAGCAGCCCCGTCAACAGGGTAATCAATGGCTACACCTTC,CASSPVNRVINGYTF
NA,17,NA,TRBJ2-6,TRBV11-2,TGTGCCAGCAGCTTGGGGGGCGGGGCCTCTGGGGCCAACGTCCTGACTTTC,CASSLGGGASGANVLTF
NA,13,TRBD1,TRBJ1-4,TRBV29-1,TGCAGCGTTGACTTCGGGACAGGAGAAAAACTGTTTTTT,CSVDFGTGEKLFF
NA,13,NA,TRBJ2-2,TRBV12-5,TGTGCTAGTGGTTTGGCTGGGGCCGGGGAGCTGTTTTTT,CASGLAGAGELFF